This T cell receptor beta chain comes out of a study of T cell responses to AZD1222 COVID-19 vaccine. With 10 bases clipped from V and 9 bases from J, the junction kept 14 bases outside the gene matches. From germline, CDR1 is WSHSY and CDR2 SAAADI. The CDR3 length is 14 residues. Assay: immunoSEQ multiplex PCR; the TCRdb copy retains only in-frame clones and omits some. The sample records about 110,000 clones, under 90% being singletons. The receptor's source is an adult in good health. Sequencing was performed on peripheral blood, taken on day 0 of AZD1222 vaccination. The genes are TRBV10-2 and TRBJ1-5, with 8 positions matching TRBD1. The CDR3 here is CATRQGKEQRPQHF. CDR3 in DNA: TGCGCCACCAGACAGGGGAAAGAGCAAAGGCCCCAGCATTTT.